This is a list of T cell receptor beta chains from one sample in a study of blood T cell repertoires in COVID-19. Sequenced by immunoSEQ multiplex PCR; TCRdb stores in-frame clones only, minus some. Altogether some 250,000 clones are present, about 81% being singletons, with the ten largest covering 12%. Sequenced input: peripheral blood. The receptors were sampled from a woman in her sixties or seventies with active or convalescent COVID-19. Both conserved end residues are part of each CDR3. The D gene is left open where the match is weak. Clone size is shown for a subset of rows, as once, few, many or a class of expanded clone.

D: TRBD2
size: NA
V: TRBV19
J: TRBJ2-6
CDR3: CASSIDASGGRGANVLTF
DNA: TGTGCCAGTAGTATAGATGCTAGCGGGGGGCGAGGGGCCAACGTCCTGACTTTC

D: NA
size: NA
V: TRBV6-1
J: TRBJ2-7
CDR3: CASSEWASTSYEQYF
DNA: TGTGCCAGCAGTGAATGGGCCTCTACCTCCTACGAGCAGTACTTC

D: NA
size: NA
V: TRBV12-3/TRBV12-4
J: TRBJ2-7
CDR3: CASSLSRRDEQYF
DNA: TGTGCCAGCAGTTTATCCCGTCGGGACGAGCAGTACTTC

D: TRBD1
size: NA
V: TRBV19
J: TRBJ2-4
CDR3: CASSRDRDLAKNIQYF
DNA: TGTGCCAGTAGTAGGGACAGAGATTTAGCCAAAAACATTCAGTACTTC

D: TRBD1
size: NA
V: TRBV7-2
J: TRBJ1-2
CDR3: CASSLAVDRAHYGYTF
DNA: TGTGCCAGCAGCTTAGCGGTGGACAGGGCGCACTATGGCTACACCTTC

D: NA
size: NA
V: TRBV6-1
J: TRBJ2-5
CDR3: CASSEAGFQETQYF
DNA: TGTGCCAGCAGTGAGGCAGGGTTCCAAGAGACCCAGTACTTC

D: TRBD1
size: NA
V: TRBV6-1
J: TRBJ1-2
CDR3: CASSELGQGVNTF
DNA: TGTGCCAGCAGTGAATTGGGACAGGGGGTAAACACCTTC

D: NA
size: NA
V: TRBV7-9
J: TRBJ2-7
CDR3: CASSLGGTHEQYF
DNA: TGTGCCAGCAGCTTAGGGGGCACCCACGAGCAGTACTTC

D: NA
size: once
V: TRBV19
J: TRBJ2-2
CDR3: CATPTGPNTGELFF
DNA: TGTGCCACCCCGACAGGCCCGAACACCGGGGAGCTGTTTTTT

D: NA
size: NA
V: TRBV5-4
J: TRBJ1-1
CDR3: CASSLQEDTEAFF
DNA: TGTGCCAGCAGCTTACAGGAAGATACTGAAGCTTTCTTT

D: TRBD1
size: NA
V: TRBV6-5
J: TRBJ1-2
CDR3: CASRGGQGKGYTF
DNA: TGTGCCAGCAGGGGAGGACAGGGAAAAGGCTACACCTTC

D: NA
size: NA
V: TRBV5-1
J: TRBJ1-1
CDR3: CASSLPGGNTEAFF
DNA: TGCGCCAGCAGCTTGCCCGGGGGTAACACTGAAGCTTTCTTT

D: TRBD1
size: NA
V: TRBV7-8
J: TRBJ1-1
CDR3: CASSPWTGGTEAFF
DNA: TGTGCCAGCAGCCCCTGGACAGGGGGTACTGAAGCTTTCTTT

D: NA
size: NA
V: TRBV7-2
J: TRBJ1-1
CDR3: CASSPHRISTEAFF
DNA: TGTGCCAGCAGCCCACACAGGATAAGCACTGAAGCTTTCTTT

D: NA
size: NA
V: TRBV7-3
J: TRBJ1-6
CDR3: CASSLTGPGSSYNSPLHF
DNA: TGTGCCAGCAGCTTAACTGGCCCGGGGAGCTCCTATAATTCACCCCTCCACTTT

D: TRBD1
size: NA
V: TRBV2
J: TRBJ1-5
CDR3: CASTQGVQRQPQHF
DNA: TGTGCCAGCACCCAGGGGGTCCAGAGACAGCCCCAGCATTTT

D: NA
size: few
V: TRBV6-5
J: TRBJ1-2
CDR3: CASSYQGNGYTF
DNA: TGTGCCAGCAGTTACCAGGGCAATGGCTACACCTTC

D: TRBD1
size: NA
V: TRBV6-2/TRBV6-3
J: TRBJ1-2
CDR3: CASSDGTVPRGYTF
DNA: TGTGCCAGCAGTGACGGGACAGTACCGAGGGGCTACACCTTC

D: TRBD1
size: once
V: TRBV10-3
J: TRBJ1-3
CDR3: CATRTGSTGNTIYF
DNA: TGTGCCACCCGGACAGGGAGCACTGGAAACACCATATATTTT

D: NA
size: NA
V: TRBV2
J: TRBJ2-2
CDR3: CASRGRPNTGELFF
DNA: TGTGCCAGCAGGGGGCGTCCGAACACCGGGGAGCTGTTTTTT

D: TRBD1
size: NA
V: TRBV7-3
J: TRBJ2-1
CDR3: CASSLGTGNEQFF
DNA: TGTGCCAGCAGCTTAGGGACAGGGAATGAGCAGTTCTTC

D: TRBD1
size: NA
V: TRBV9
J: TRBJ1-1
CDR3: CASSVGTGDTEAFF
DNA: TGTGCCAGCAGCGTTGGGACAGGGGATACTGAAGCTTTCTTT

D: TRBD1
size: NA
V: TRBV11-2
J: TRBJ1-6
CDR3: CASSAAGTGGSPLHF
DNA: TGTGCCAGCAGCGCAGCCGGGACAGGGGGTTCACCCCTCCACTTT

D: NA
size: NA
V: TRBV7-2
J: TRBJ2-5
CDR3: CASSLDKRAETQYF
DNA: TGTGCCAGCAGCTTGGACAAGCGGGCAGAGACCCAGTACTTC

D: NA
size: NA
V: TRBV4-3
J: TRBJ1-2
CDR3: CASSQEGGRNGYTF
DNA: TGCGCCAGCAGCCAAGAAGGCGGTCGTAATGGCTACACCTTC

D: TRBD1
size: NA
V: TRBV27
J: TRBJ1-6
CDR3: CASSFQTGSPLHF
DNA: TGTGCCAGCAGTTTCCAGACAGGGTCACCCCTCCACTTT

D: TRBD2
size: NA
V: TRBV2
J: TRBJ2-3
CDR3: CASRAGGPDTQYF
DNA: TGTGCCAGCAGGGCGGGGGGGCCCGATACGCAGTATTTT

D: TRBD2
size: NA
V: TRBV7-9
J: TRBJ2-1
CDR3: CASSGSGGNYNEQFF
DNA: TGTGCCAGCAGCGGTAGCGGGGGCAACTACAATGAGCAGTTCTTC

D: TRBD1
size: NA
V: TRBV6-5
J: TRBJ2-1
CDR3: CASSRQGGEQFF
DNA: TGTGCCAGCAGTCGACAGGGCGGCGAGCAGTTCTTC

D: NA
size: NA
V: TRBV30
J: TRBJ1-4
CDR3: CAWSVLTGIGEKLFF
DNA: TGTGCCTGGAGTGTACTAACAGGGATAGGGGAAAAACTGTTTTTT

D: TRBD2
size: NA
V: TRBV18
J: TRBJ2-5
CDR3: CASSPGPSGDAFVYQETQYF
DNA: TGTGCCAGCTCACCAGGTCCTAGCGGGGATGCTTTCGTTTACCAAGAGACCCAGTACTTC

D: NA
size: few
V: TRBV20-1
J: TRBJ1-1
CDR3: CSASLNTEAFF
DNA: TGCAGTGCTAGCTTGAACACTGAAGCTTTCTTT

D: NA
size: NA
V: TRBV2
J: TRBJ1-2
CDR3: CASSEGGGSYTF
DNA: TGTGCCAGCAGTGAGGGCGGAGGGAGCTACACCTTC

D: NA
size: NA
V: TRBV5-4
J: TRBJ2-7
CDR3: CASSLWAGLGEQYF
DNA: TGTGCCAGCAGCTTGTGGGCGGGACTGGGGGAGCAGTACTTC

D: NA
size: many
V: TRBV27
J: TRBJ1-6
CDR3: CASSPSTVGNSPLHF
DNA: TGTGCCAGCAGTCCGTCGACAGTAGGTAATTCACCCCTCCACTTT

D: NA
size: NA
V: TRBV6-5
J: TRBJ1-5
CDR3: CASSYSTGVLHF
DNA: TGTGCCAGCAGTTACTCGACGGGAGTTTTGCATTTT

D: TRBD1
size: NA
V: TRBV5-1
J: TRBJ1-1
CDR3: CASSLAQGARTEAFF
DNA: TGCGCCAGCAGCTTGGCACAGGGGGCGCGCACTGAAGCTTTCTTT

D: NA
size: NA
V: TRBV7-2
J: TRBJ1-3
CDR3: CASSLEGRAGNTIYF
DNA: TGTGCCAGCAGCTTGGAGGGGAGGGCTGGAAACACCATATATTTT

D: TRBD1
size: NA
V: TRBV18
J: TRBJ2-1
CDR3: CASSPPRQGRQFF
DNA: TGTGCCAGCTCACCACCCCGACAGGGGAGGCAGTTCTTC

D: TRBD1
size: NA
V: TRBV18
J: TRBJ1-6
CDR3: CASSPLRDRANSPLHF
DNA: TGTGCCAGCTCACCACTACGCGACAGGGCAAATTCACCCCTCCACTTT

D: TRBD2
size: once
V: TRBV6-2/TRBV6-3
J: TRBJ2-1
CDR3: CASSPLLRGAPNEQFF
DNA: TGTGCCAGCAGCCCTCTCTTGCGGGGGGCCCCCAATGAGCAGTTCTTC

D: NA
size: few
V: TRBV27
J: TRBJ2-7
CDR3: CASRGGNSYEQYF
DNA: TGTGCCAGCAGAGGGGGTAACTCCTACGAGCAGTACTTC

D: NA
size: NA
V: TRBV9
J: TRBJ2-5
CDR3: CASSVGVDSTQETQYF
DNA: TGTGCCAGCAGCGTAGGGGTTGACAGTACCCAAGAGACCCAGTACTTC

D: NA
size: NA
V: TRBV14
J: TRBJ2-2
CDR3: CASSPWESYTGELFF
DNA: TGTGCCAGCAGCCCCTGGGAGAGTTACACCGGGGAGCTGTTTTTT

D: NA
size: NA
V: TRBV6-5
J: TRBJ1-2
CDR3: CASRDRDLDGYTF
DNA: TGTGCCAGCAGAGACAGAGACCTGGATGGCTACACCTTC

D: TRBD2
size: NA
V: TRBV2
J: TRBJ2-1
CDR3: CASSETWASGVGNEQFF
DNA: TGTGCCAGCAGTGAGACGTGGGCTAGCGGGGTAGGGAATGAGCAGTTCTTC

D: TRBD2
size: NA
V: TRBV5-5
J: TRBJ2-1
CDR3: CASGRLAGNLSPNEQFF
DNA: TGTGCCAGCGGCCGACTAGCGGGGAATCTATCTCCCAATGAGCAGTTCTTC

D: TRBD2
size: few
V: TRBV12-5
J: TRBJ2-7
CDR3: CASGLSPGLAGVGEQYF
DNA: TGTGCTAGTGGTTTGTCTCCGGGACTAGCGGGGGTGGGCGAGCAGTACTTC

D: TRBD1
size: few
V: TRBV5-4
J: TRBJ1-4
CDR3: CASSLRQGINEKLFF
DNA: TGTGCCAGCAGCCTGCGACAGGGGATTAATGAAAAACTGTTTTTT